The present T cell receptor (beta chain) was sequenced within a study of T cell responses to AZD1222 COVID-19 vaccine. Clones were read by immunoSEQ multiplex PCR, and TCRdb kept only the in-frame ones, dropping some. The sample holds more than 90,000 clones, approximately 86% seen once. The CDR3 consists of 14 residues. Looked up from germline, CDR1 is LNHDA and CDR2 is SQIVND (reference sequence). V lost 4 bases and J lost 1, with 10 bases in between. This sequence originates from an adult in good health. The sample here was peripheral blood, taken on day 0 of AZD1222 vaccination. The chain couples TRBV19 to TRBJ1-1; no firm D call. This CDR3 reads CASSNRAGNTEAFF. The CDR3 DNA is TGTGCCAGTAGTAATAGGGCAGGGAACACTGAAGCTTTCTTT. Full variable domain (rest looked up from reference TRBV19 and TRBJ1-1): DGGITQSPKYLFRKEGQNVTLSCEQNLNHDAMYWYRQDPGQGLRLIYYSQIVNDFQKGDIAEGYSVSREKKESFPLTVTSAQKNPTAFYLCASSNRAGNTEAFFGQGTRLTVV.